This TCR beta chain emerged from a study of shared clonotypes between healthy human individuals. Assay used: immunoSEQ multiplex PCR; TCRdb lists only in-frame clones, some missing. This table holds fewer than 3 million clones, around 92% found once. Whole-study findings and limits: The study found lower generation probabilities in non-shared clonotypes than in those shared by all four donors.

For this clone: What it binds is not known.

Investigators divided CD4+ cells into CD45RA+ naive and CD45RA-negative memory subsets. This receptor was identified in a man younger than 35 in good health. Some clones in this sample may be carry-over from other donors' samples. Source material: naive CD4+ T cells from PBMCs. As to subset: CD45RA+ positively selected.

This chain's CDR3 is CASSLASRGMSYEQYF. Written as DNA, the CDR3 is TGTGCCAGCAGCTTGGCGTCCAGGGGGATGTCCTACGAGCAGTACTTC. The chain has TRBV5-4 and TRBJ2-7; TRBD1 agrees at 7 bases. Germline lookup yields CDR1 SGHNT and CDR2 YYREEE (reference sequence). This CDR3 region has 16 residues. With V trimmed by 0 bases and J by 1 base, 7 bases remained unmatched.